This entry describes one T cell receptor beta chain. Its antigen is unidentified. This sample is drawn from a study of cytomegalovirus exposure and HLA in healthy donors. With 60 Vbeta and 13 Jbeta primers, the PCR was carried out. Only in-frame clones appear in the TCRdb table, and some are missing; sequencing was by immunoSEQ multiplex PCR. The data hold over 150,000 clones, with roughly four fifths observed a single time. Study-wide results and caveats: Indistinguishability led to the exclusion of some V segments, TRBV6-2 and TRBV6-3 included. Being productive about 90% or about 30% of the time was typical of most TCR beta V segments in an earlier analysis.

V shed 1 base and J 4 bases; nucleotides not matched to a gene: 15. Germline V gene data show CDR1 as SGHNT and CDR2 as YENEEA. This CDR3 is 18 amino acids long. Material: PBMCs. The TCR was taken from a man aged 40-49 years in good health and CMV-seronegative. The chain carries TRBV11-3 and TRBJ2-7; 8 nucleotides match TRBD1. In DNA form, the CDR3 reads TGTGCCAGCAGCTTAGTTTGTAGGGGGCGACAGGGGAAATACGAGCAGTACTTC. As protein: CASSLVCRGRQGKYEQYF.